Sequencing of this T cell receptor beta chain was carried out in a study of beta chain features in type 1 diabetes. Across the whole study: Patients were similar to healthy donors in age and gender (as well as in cell yields). Study conclusions and caveats: Type 1 diabetes patients had VDJ junctions that carried fewer insertions and more deletions. Cells that show high TCR expression could be over-represented by cDNA sequencing. Whether TCRB rearrangement is influenced by HLA type went unresolved here. Researchers report that Type 1 diabetes patients had moderately but significantly shorter TCRB CDR3s across all four CD4+ subsets.

V lost 1 base and J lost 4, with 14 bases in between. CDR3 length: 15 residues. Germline CDR1 is SGDLS and CDR2 is YYNGEE. On this clone itself: Antigen specificity is unknown.

Every isolated RNA sample was fully reverse transcribed, so sequencing captured expressed TCRB transcripts. The assay was immunoSEQ multiplex PCR, and TCRdb's table has in-frame clones only and misses some. The data show approximately 250,000 clones, with 16% seen just once and approximately 0.086% held by the top ten. The specimen sequenced was naive CD4+ T cells from blood. The TCR comes from a man aged 25-40 years with type 1 diabetes. The chain recombines TRBV9 with TRBJ2-5; D gene uncertain. The CDR3 here is CASSVSINRVETQYF. The DNA of the CDR3 is TGTGCCAGCAGCGTATCGATAAATCGAGTAGAGACCCAGTACTTC.